This T cell receptor beta chain emerged from a study of glioma-infiltrating T cells. Study findings and constraints: Above-expected tissue-blood divergence occurred in all gliomas, most in low-grade ones.

CDR1 and CDR2 (germline): DFQATT, SNEGSKA (reference sequence). This CDR3 contains 13 residues. Concerning this clonotype: Its target is not known. Sequence at one end of the junction differs from germline and may be a read error.

Using RNA template, CDR3s of TCR alpha and beta were amplified with iRepertoire arm-PCR. TCRdb processed the multiplex PCR reads anew with MiXCR; each CDR3 protein has one entry. The sample has 90,000 or so distinct CDR3 sequences, about 37% seen once. This receptor was taken from a human donor with low-grade glioma or glioblastoma, undergoing nonglioma brain surgery, or in good health (not recorded which). Input material: glioma tissue, nonneoplastic brain tissue, or PBMCs (not recorded which). This chain connects TRBV20-1 to TRBJ2-5; 9 bases are shared with TRBD2. The CDR3 is CSAGIAGAETQYF. CDR3 coding DNA: TGCAGTGCTGGAATAGCGGGAGCAGAGACACAGTACTTC.